This TCR beta chain emerged from a study of T cells in Graves' hyperthyroidism and ophthalmopathy. Amplification of TCR beta CDR3 regions used RNA as the template. First-round RT-PCR targeting the TCR CDR3 was performed with the HTBI primer set. From the multiplex PCR reads, TCRdb called clonotypes with MiXCR, one entry per CDR3 protein. The sample yields roughly 400,000 distinct CDR3 sequences, about 14% seen once. This clonotype was picked up a small number of times. Being one base from a much bigger clone, this may be a read error. The germline V gene has CDR1 SEHNR and CDR2 FQNEAQ (reference sequence). The V end was cut by 5 bases, the J end by 3 bases, with 7 bases between. The CDR3 totals 13 residues.

The sequence came from a man in his forties or fifties with Graves' ophthalmopathy. The genes are TRBV7-9 and TRBJ2-2, with D hard to call. Sequenced material: blood. The CDR3: CASSQDHTGELFF. The CDR3 nucleotides are TGTGCCAGCAGCCAGGACCACACCGGGGAGCTGTTTTTT.